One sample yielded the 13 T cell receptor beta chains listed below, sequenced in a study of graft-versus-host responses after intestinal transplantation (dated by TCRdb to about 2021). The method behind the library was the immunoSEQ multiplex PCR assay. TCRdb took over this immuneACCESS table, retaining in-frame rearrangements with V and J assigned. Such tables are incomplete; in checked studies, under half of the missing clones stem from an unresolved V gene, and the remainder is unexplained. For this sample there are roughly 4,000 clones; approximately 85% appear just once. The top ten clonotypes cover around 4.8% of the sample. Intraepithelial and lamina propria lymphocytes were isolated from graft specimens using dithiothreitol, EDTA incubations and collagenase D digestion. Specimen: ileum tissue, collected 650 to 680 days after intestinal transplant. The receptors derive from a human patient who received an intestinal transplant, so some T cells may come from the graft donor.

The CDR3: CASSLVRGLDYEQYF. The CDR3 nucleotides are TGCGCCAGCAGCTTGGTTCGGGGATTGGACTACGAGCAGTACTTC. The gene calls are TRBV5-1 and TRBJ2-5; D may be TRBD2 (5 bases). The J call may be wrong; the DNA end is better matched by TRBJ2-7. CDR3 size: 15 residues. Germline CDR1 is SGHRS and CDR2 is YFSETQ.

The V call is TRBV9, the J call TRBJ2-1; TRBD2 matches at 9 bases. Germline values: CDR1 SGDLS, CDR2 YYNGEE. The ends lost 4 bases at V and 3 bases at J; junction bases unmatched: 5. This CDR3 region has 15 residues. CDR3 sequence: CASSLTSGRYNEQFF. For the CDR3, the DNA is TGTGCCAGCAGCCTCACTAGCGGGCGCTACAATGAGCAGTTCTTC.

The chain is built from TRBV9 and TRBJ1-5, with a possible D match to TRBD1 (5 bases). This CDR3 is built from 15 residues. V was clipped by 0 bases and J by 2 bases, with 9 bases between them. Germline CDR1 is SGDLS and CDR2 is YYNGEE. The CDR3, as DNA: TGTGCCAGCAGCGTAGAGGGAGGGGGCAATCAGCCCCAGCATTTT. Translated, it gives CASSVEGGGNQPQHF.

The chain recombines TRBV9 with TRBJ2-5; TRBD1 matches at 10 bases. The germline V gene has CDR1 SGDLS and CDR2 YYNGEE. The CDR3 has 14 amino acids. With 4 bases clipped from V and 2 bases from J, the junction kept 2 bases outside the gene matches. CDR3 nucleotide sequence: TGTGCCAGCAGCCGGACAGGGGGGCAAGAGACCCAGTACTTC. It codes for CASSRTGGQETQYF.

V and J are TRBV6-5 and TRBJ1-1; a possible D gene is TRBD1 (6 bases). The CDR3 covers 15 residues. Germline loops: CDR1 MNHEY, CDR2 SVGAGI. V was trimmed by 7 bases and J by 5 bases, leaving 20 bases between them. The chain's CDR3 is CASTVIGGAGTEAFF. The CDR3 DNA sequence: TGTGCCAGCACCGTAATCGGGGGCGCAGGAACTGAAGCTTTCTTT.

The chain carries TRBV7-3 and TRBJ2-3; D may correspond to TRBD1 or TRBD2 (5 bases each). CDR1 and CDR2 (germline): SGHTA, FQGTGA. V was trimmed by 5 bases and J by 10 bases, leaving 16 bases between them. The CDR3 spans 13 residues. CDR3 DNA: TGTGCCAGCAGCGGGGCGACTAATTCAGCGCAGTATTTT. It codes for CASSGATNSAQYF.

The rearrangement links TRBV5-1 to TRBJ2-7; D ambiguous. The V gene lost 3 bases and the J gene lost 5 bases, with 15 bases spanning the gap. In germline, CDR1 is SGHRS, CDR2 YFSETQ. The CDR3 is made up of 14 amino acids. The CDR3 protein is CASSSDPAFDEQYF. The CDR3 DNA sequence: TGCGCCAGCAGCTCAGACCCGGCTTTCGACGAGCAGTACTTC.

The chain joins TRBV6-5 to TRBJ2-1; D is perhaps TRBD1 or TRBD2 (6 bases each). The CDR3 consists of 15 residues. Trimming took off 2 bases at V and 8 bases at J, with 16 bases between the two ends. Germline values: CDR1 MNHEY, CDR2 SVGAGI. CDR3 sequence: CASSYGPRGLYEQFF. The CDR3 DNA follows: TGTGCCAGCAGTTACGGGCCTCGGGGGCTTTATGAGCAGTTCTTC.

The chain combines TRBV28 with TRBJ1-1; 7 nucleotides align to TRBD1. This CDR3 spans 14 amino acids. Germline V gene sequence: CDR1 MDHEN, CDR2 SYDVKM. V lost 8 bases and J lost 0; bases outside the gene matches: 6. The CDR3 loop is CASWGQPMNTEAFF. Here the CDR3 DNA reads TGTGCCAGCTGGGGACAGCCCATGAACACTGAAGCTTTCTTT. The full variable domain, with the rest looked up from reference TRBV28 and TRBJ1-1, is DVKVTQSSRYLVKRTGEKVFLECVQDMDHENMFWYRQDPGLGLRLIYFSYDVKMKEKGDIPEGYSVSREKKERFSLILESASTNQTSMYLCASWGQPMNTEAFFGQGTRLTVV.

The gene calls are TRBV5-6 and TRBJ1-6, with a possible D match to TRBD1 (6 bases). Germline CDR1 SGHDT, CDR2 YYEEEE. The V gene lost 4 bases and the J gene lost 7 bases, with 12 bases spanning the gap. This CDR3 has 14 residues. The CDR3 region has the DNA TGTGCCAGCAGCCTTGGGACACCGAATTCACCCCTCCACTTT. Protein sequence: CASSLGTPNSPLHF.

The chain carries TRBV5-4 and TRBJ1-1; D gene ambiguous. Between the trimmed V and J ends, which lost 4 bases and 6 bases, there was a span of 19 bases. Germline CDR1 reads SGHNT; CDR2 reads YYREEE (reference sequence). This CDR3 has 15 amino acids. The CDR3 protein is CASSPTSGSQSEAFF. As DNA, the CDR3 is TGTGCCAGCAGCCCAACCTCCGGGTCTCAATCTGAAGCTTTCTTT.

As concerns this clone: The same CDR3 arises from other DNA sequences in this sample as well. CDR3 region: CAWSVQFGGYTF. CDR3 bases: TGTGCCTGGAGTGTACAGTTTGGTGGCTACACCTTC. The V and J genes are TRBV30 and TRBJ1-2; no definite D call. This CDR3 is 12 amino acids long. V was shortened by 0 bases and J by 7 bases, with 9 bases between the two germline ends. CDR1 and CDR2 from the germline V gene are GTSNPN and SVGIG (reference sequence).

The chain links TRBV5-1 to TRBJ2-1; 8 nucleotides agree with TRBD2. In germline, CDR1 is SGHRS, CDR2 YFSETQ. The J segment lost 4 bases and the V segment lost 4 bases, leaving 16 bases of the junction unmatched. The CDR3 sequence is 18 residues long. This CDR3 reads CASSIGSLTSGPYNEQFF. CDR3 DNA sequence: TGCGCCAGCAGCATTGGCAGTTTAACTAGCGGCCCTTACAATGAGCAGTTCTTC.